This is a list of T cell receptor beta chains from one sample in a study of T cells in Graves' hyperthyroidism and ophthalmopathy. TCRdb ran MiXCR on the multiplex PCR reads and lists one entry per CDR3 protein. The repertoire has under 450,000 distinct CDR3 sequences, about 13% of them found once; the top ten carry 20%. The sequenced material came from blood. The receptors originated from a man aged 30 to 39 with Graves' hyperthyroidism that later progressed to Graves' ophthalmopathy. Each CDR3 is given with its conserved first and last residue. The order of the fields is V gene, J gene, CDR3 protein.

V: TRBV20-1
J: TRBJ2-1
CDR3: CSARSLKGRSYNEQFF

V: TRBV3-1
J: TRBJ2-5
CDR3: CASSQVGAAPQETQYF

V: TRBV12-3/TRBV12-4
J: TRBJ2-1
CDR3: CASGLAGGRTYNEQFF

V: TRBV19
J: TRBJ2-7
CDR3: CASSMGMASHEQYF

V: TRBV12-3/TRBV12-4
J: TRBJ2-6
CDR3: CASSLTLGSAISGANVLTF

V: TRBV13
J: TRBJ2-1
CDR3: CASSPRLAGATYNEQFF

V: TRBV5-1
J: TRBJ2-3
CDR3: CASSLWQGEDTQYF

V: TRBV2
J: TRBJ2-7
CDR3: CASSIRDEQYF

V: TRBV5-1
J: TRBJ2-7
CDR3: CASKMGNEQYF

V: TRBV7-9
J: TRBJ1-5
CDR3: CASSDIDRNQPQHF

V: TRBV24-1
J: TRBJ1-2
CDR3: CATSDFATGPRGYTF

V: TRBV11-2
J: TRBJ1-1
CDR3: CASSLYPEAFF

V: TRBV18
J: TRBJ2-2
CDR3: CASSRQGLISTNTGELFF

V: TRBV7-2
J: TRBJ2-3
CDR3: CASSPERGKSTDTQYF

V: TRBV6-1
J: TRBJ2-3
CDR3: CASSYYGAADTQYF

V: TRBV7-2
J: TRBJ1-6
CDR3: CASSPGLQGEGSYNSPLHF

V: TRBV5-1
J: TRBJ2-1
CDR3: CASSLARDSYNEQFF

V: TRBV5-1
J: TRBJ1-1
CDR3: CASGGTVNTEAFF

V: TRBV29-1
J: TRBJ2-7
CDR3: CSVEEGYEQYF

V: TRBV11-2
J: TRBJ2-7
CDR3: CASSLELGALYEQYF

V: TRBV9
J: TRBJ2-7
CDR3: CASSVAPGTAYEQYF

V: TRBV13
J: TRBJ1-1
CDR3: CASRPTGSDTEAFF

V: TRBV15
J: TRBJ2-3
CDR3: CATSRGTSSSDTQYF

V: TRBV27
J: TRBJ1-1
CDR3: CASRMTTGGLNTEAFF